This record concerns one T cell receptor beta chain sequence. This record belongs to a study of control samples from healthy donors and cancer patients. This CDR3 region has 14 residues. V lost 3 bases to trimming and J lost 3 bases, with 12 bases between them. CDR1 ENHRY and CDR2 SYGVKD come from the germline V gene. The assay was immunoSEQ multiplex PCR, and TCRdb's table has in-frame clones only and misses some. The ten most abundant clones cover around 2% of a sample with 150,000 to 200,000 clones. The receptor was isolated from a woman aged 25 to 39 in good health. What was sequenced was blood. J is TRBJ2-7 and V is TRBV10-3; D may be TRBD2 (6 bases). The DNA for the CDR3 is TGTGCCATCAGTGAATCGGGGGTAGTCTACGAGCAGTACTTC. Translation: CAISESGVVYEQYF.